This T cell receptor beta chain appears in the sequencing data of a study of T cell responses to AZD1222 COVID-19 vaccine. General study findings and limits: The sample set comprised mostly white British donors with more females, and clonal diversity was possibly underestimated. Variant regions that are unmutated are reportedly the target of nearly half of spike-specific TCRs.

The analysis combined second doses at about 4 or about 12 weeks. The repertoire was sequenced with immunoSEQ multiplex PCR; TCRdb's copy has only in-frame clones and lacks some. Of fewer than 100,000 clones in the sample, around nine tenths were seen once. The junction had 9 bases not matched to a gene; V was cut back by 6 bases and J by 5 bases. Germline V CDR1 and CDR2: SGDLS, YYNGEE. The CDR3 consists of 14 residues. About this clone: Its antigen is unidentified.

Specimen: peripheral blood, collected 28 days after the second AZD1222 dose. The chain joins TRBV9 to TRBJ2-7; 9 nucleotides agree with TRBD1. The receptor's source is an adult who received the AZD1222 COVID-19 vaccine. The CDR3 reads CASTPGTGRNEQYF. CDR3 DNA sequence: TGTGCCAGCACCCCCGGGACAGGGAGAAACGAGCAGTACTTC.